This TCR beta chain was documented in a study of spatial heterogeneity in lung cancer (dated by TCRdb to the late 2010s). Regarding the complete study: More beta-chain than alpha-chain transcripts were consistently detected, likely reflecting higher beta-chain transcript abundance. Nonsynonymous mutation counts, determined by whole-exome sequencing of tumor tissue, were related to features of the TCR repertoire. In the raw uncorrected reads, each unique combination of TCR and UMI appeared on average more than ten times. In non-small cell lung cancer, the study quantitatively compared TCR alpha and beta repertoires across several tumor regions, matched nontumor lung, and blood. At surgery, roughly 220 tumor regions, around 65 matched nontumor lung samples and more than 50 PBMC samples were TCR-sequenced for both alpha and beta chains. What the research found in general, with its limitations: Ubiquitous expanded tumor TCRs were detected in blood more often at tumor resection than at routine follow-up. Confirming at a functional level the hypothesis that regional TCRs recognize regional mutations was considered to require additional single-cell paired TCR alpha and beta sequencing.

The time point label of this sample denotes: sample taken at primary tumor resection. Whole RNA extracted from tumor and nontumor lung tissue, or from cryopreserved PBMC samples, was used for TCR sequencing without cell sorting. Donors were around 69 patients with early-stage, untreated non-small cell lung cancer from the lung TRACERx cohort. Only patients with enough RNA available from two or more tumor regions were chosen for TCR sequencing. The table lists this clonotype with many counts. Its cognate antigen has yet to be identified. No base-level quality is on record; no much larger clone is a single base apart. Library method: 5' RACE. The instrument given in TCRdb is NextSeq 500. To allow correction of PCR and sequencing errors, the TCR library protocol tagged every TCR cDNA molecule with a unique molecular identifier. Under the source paper's analysis protocol: TCR identification, UMI-based error correction and CDR3 extraction were all carried out with Decombinator tools. Expanded TCRs were defined as those above a frequency of 2 per 1,000, corresponding to the top 1% of the tumor frequency distribution. Renyi diversity was calculated using the R vegan package after each repertoire was subsampled 100 times to 5,000 TCRs. CDR3 similarity networks were built from amino acid triplet string-kernel similarity, with CDR3s being connected when pairwise similarity was above 0.82. TCRdb reran the public reads through fastp at Q25 and MiXCR, keeping productive beta chains. Every CDR3 protein is listed once, alongside the most common genes and DNA of its rows. In this record, the V and J calls reflect TCRdb's handling and not the investigators' own analysis. The sample has about 26,000 distinct CDR3 sequences on record, around 13% of them singletons. The leading ten clones occupy 25% of the sample.

The CDR3 starts with the cysteine, ends with the phenylalanine, and has 13 residues. Here the CDR3 DNA is all that survives: 39 bases in frame from base 1. CDR1 and CDR2 are read off the germline V gene as ENHRY and SYGVKD. Cut back by 3 bases and 2 bases, the V and J ends lie 7 bases apart. Source: PBMCs, taken at surgery. This receptor was obtained from a female donor with early-stage non-small cell lung cancer. The chain is encoded by TRBV10-3 joined to TRBJ2-5, with the D gene not confidently named. The CDR3 sequence is CAISETSQETQYF. The nucleotides read TGTGCCATCAGTGAAACGTCGCAAGAGACCCAGTACTTC.